The clone carrying this T cell receptor (beta chain) came up a few times. No antigen is known for it. The CDR3 is 13 amino acids. The ends were cut back, 4 bases at V and 5 bases at J, with 9 bases in the middle. Germline values: CDR1 LGHDT, CDR2 YNNKEL (reference sequence). The source of the sample is a study of CD8 T cells in Susac syndrome. Overall study findings and caveats: In Susac syndrome, CD4+ T cell repertoires lacked any clonal expansion.

With random hexamers, reverse transcription was performed on about 0.45 to 1 ug of RNA. It was immunoSEQ multiplex PCR that amplified TCR beta CDR3 across 54 Vbeta and 13 Jbeta. A single record per CDR3 protein comes from TCRdb applying MiXCR to the immunoSEQ multiplex PCR reads. The repertoire holds under 80,000 distinct CDR3 sequences, with roughly 91% as singletons. High-throughput TCR beta sequencing covered peripheral CD8+ and CD4+ T cells. The chain joins TRBV3-1 to TRBJ1-3; D not resolved. The sequence was obtained from a human donor with Susac syndrome. What was sequenced was CD4+ T cells from PBMCs. The DNA for the CDR3 is TGTGCCAGCAGCCTCCCCCCAAGAAACACCATATATTTT. Protein sequence: CASSLPPRNTIYF. The whole variable domain, filled in from reference TRBV3-1 and TRBJ1-3, reads DTAVSQTPKYLVTQMGNDKSIKCEQNLGHDTMYWYKQDSKKFLKIMFSYNNKELIINETVPNRFSPKSPDKAHLNLHINSLELGDSAVYFCASSLPPRNTIYFGEGSWLTVV.